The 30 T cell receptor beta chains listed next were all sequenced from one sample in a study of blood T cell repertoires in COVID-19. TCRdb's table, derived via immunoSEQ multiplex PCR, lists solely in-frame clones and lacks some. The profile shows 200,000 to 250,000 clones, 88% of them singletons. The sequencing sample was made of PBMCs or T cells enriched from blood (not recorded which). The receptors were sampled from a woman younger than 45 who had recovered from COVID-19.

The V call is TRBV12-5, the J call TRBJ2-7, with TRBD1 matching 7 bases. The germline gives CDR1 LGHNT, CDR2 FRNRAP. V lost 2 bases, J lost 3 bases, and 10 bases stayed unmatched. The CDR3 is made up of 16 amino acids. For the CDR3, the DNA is TGTGCTAGTGGTTTGATAGGGTGGGACAGAGACTACGAGCAGTACTTC. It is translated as CASGLIGWDRDYEQYF.

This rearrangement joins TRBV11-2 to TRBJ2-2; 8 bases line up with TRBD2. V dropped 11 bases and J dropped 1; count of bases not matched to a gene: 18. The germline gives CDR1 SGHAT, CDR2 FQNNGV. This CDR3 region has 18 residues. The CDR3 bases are TGTGCCCGCCGCGCCGCCCGGGGGGGGGCAGTGAACACCGGGGAGCTGTTTTTT. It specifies CARRAARGGAVNTGELFF.

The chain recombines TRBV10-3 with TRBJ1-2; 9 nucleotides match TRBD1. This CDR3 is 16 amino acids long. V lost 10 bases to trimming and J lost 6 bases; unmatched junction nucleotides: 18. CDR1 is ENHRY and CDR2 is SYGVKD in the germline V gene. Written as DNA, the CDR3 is TGTGCCACCATTGGGGACCCGGGACAGGGACGAGATGGCTACACCTTC. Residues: CATIGDPGQGRDGYTF.

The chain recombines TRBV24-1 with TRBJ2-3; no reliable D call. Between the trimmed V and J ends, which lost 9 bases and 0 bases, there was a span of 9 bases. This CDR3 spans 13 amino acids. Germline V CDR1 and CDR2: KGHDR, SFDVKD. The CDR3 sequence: CATRSPSTDTQYF. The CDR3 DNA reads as TGTGCCACCCGTTCCCCTAGCACAGATACGCAGTATTTT.

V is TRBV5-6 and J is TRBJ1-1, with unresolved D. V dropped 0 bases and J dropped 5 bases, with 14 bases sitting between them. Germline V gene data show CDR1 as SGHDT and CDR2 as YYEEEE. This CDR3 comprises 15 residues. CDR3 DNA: TGTGCCAGCAGCTTGGAGCGGAGTGTGACGACTGAAGCTTTCTTT. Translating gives CASSLERSVTTEAFF.

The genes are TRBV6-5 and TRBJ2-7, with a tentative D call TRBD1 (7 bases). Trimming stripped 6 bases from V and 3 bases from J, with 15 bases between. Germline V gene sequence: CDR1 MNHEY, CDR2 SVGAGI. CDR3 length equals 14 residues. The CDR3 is CASRRGQGGYEQYF. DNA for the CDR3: TGTGCCAGCAGAAGGGGGCAGGGGGGCTACGAGCAGTACTTC.

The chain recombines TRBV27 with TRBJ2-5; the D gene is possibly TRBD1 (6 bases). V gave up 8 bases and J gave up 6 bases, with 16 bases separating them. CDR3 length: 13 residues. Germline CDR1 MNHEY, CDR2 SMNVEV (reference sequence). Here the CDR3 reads CASGSRQGKTQYF. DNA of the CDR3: TGTGCCAGCGGATCTCGGCAGGGGAAGACCCAGTACTTC.

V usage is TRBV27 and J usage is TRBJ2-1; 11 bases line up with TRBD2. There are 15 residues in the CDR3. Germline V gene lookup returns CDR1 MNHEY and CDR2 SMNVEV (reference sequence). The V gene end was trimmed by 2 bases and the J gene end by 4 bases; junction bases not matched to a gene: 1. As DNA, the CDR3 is TGTGCCAGCAGTTTAACTAGCGGGGGATACAATGAGCAGTTCTTC. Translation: CASSLTSGGYNEQFF.

The CDR3, as DNA: TGTGCCAGCAGTTACTCCCAGTCACCCCTCCACTTT. Translation gives CASSYSQSPLHF. V is TRBV6-2 or TRBV6-3 and J is TRBJ1-6; D gene unclear. Deletions cut 0 bases from V and 10 bases from J, with 4 bases between. Per the germline V gene, CDR1 is MNHEY and CDR2 is SVGEGT. This CDR3 region has 12 residues.

CDR3 DNA sequence: TGTGCCAGCACCTCCGTAACCGTCGGCGAGCAGTACTTC. This translates into CASTSVTVGEQYF. The V and J genes are TRBV27 and TRBJ2-7, with D hard to call. The CDR3 has 13 amino acids. V was shortened by 7 bases and J by 6 bases, with 16 bases between the two germline ends. Germline V gene lookup returns CDR1 MNHEY and CDR2 SMNVEV (reference sequence).

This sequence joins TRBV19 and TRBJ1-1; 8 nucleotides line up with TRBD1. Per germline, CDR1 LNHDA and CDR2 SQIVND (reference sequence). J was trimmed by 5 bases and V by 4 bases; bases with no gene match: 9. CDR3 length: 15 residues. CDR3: CASSKGTGWGTEAFF. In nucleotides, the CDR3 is TGTGCCAGTAGTAAGGGGACAGGATGGGGGACTGAAGCTTTCTTT.

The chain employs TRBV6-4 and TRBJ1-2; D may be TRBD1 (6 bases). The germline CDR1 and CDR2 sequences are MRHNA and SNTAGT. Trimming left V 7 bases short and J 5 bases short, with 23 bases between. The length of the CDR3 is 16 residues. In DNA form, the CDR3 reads TGTGCCAGCACCTCTTCGACAGGAGGAGATGGATATGGCTACACCTTC. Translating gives CASTSSTGGDGYGYTF.

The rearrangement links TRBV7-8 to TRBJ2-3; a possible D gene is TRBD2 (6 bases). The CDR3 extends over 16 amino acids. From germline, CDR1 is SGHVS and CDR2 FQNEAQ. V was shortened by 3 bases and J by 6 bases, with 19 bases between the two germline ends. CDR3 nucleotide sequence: TGTGCCAGCAGCTTTGGAGGGGTCTTTATCGGGGATACGCAGTATTTT. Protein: CASSFGGVFIGDTQYF.

Here the CDR3 reads CASSQERNTEAFF. The DNA for the CDR3 is TGCGCCAGCAGCCAAGAGAGGAACACTGAAGCTTTCTTT. The chain joins TRBV4-1 to TRBJ1-1; D remains ambiguous. This CDR3 is built from 13 residues. V dropped 0 bases and J dropped 1 base, with 3 bases sitting between them. The V gene's germline CDR1 is MGHRA and CDR2 YSYEKL.

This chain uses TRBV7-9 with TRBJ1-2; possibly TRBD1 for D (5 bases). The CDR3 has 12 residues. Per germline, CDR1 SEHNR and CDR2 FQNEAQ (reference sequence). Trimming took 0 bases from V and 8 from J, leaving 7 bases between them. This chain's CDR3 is CASSLAGEGYTF. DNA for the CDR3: TGTGCCAGCAGCTTAGCAGGGGAAGGCTACACCTTC.

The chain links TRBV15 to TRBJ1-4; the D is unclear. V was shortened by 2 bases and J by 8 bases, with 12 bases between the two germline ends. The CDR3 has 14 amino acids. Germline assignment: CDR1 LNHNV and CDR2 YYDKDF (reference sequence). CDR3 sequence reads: CATSRSRGGEKLFF. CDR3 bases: TGTGCCACCAGCAGAAGCCGAGGTGGCGAAAAACTGTTTTTT.

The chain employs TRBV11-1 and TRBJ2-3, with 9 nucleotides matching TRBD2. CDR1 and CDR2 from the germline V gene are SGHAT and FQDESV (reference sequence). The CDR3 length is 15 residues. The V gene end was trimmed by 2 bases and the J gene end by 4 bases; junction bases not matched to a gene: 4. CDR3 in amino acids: CASSLSPSGADTQYF. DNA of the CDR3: TGTGCCAGCAGCTTATCTCCTAGCGGGGCAGATACGCAGTATTTT.

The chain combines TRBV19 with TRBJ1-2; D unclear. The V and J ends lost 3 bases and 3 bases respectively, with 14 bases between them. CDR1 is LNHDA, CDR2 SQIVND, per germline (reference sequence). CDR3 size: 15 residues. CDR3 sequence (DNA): TGTGCCAGTAGTATTCTCGAGGGCGGCTACTATGGCTACACCTTC. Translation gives CASSILEGGYYGYTF.

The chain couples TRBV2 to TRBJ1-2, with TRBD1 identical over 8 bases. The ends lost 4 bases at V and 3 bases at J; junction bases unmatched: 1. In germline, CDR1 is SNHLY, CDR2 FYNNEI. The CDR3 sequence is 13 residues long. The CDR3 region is CASSGRGHYGYTF. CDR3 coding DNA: TGTGCCAGCAGTGGCAGGGGGCACTATGGCTACACCTTC.

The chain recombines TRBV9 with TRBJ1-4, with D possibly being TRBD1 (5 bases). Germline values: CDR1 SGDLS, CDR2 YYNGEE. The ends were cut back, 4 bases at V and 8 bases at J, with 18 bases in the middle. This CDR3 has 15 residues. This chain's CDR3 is CASSPRQFGEEKLFF. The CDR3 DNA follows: TGTGCCAGCAGCCCACGACAGTTCGGAGAAGAAAAACTGTTTTTT.

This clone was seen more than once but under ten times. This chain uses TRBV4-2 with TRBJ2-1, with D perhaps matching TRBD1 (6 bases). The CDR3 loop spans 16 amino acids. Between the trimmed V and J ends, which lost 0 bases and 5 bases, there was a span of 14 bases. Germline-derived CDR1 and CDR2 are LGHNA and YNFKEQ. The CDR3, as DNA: TGTGCCAGCAGCCAAGATGACAGGAGGCCTAACAATGAGCAGTTCTTC. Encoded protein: CASSQDDRRPNNEQFF.

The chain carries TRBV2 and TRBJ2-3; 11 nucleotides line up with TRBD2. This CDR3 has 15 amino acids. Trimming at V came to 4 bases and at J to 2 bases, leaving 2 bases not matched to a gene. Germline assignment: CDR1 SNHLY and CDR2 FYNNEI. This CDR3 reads CASSGLAGNTDTQYF. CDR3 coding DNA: TGTGCCAGCAGTGGACTAGCGGGGAACACAGATACGCAGTATTTT.

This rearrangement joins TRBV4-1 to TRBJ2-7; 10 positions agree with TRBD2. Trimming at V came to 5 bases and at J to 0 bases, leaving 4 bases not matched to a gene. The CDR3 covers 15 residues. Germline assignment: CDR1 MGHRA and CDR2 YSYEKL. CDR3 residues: CASSKIAGGSYEQYF. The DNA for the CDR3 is TGCGCCAGCAGCAAAATAGCGGGGGGCTCCTACGAGCAGTACTTC.

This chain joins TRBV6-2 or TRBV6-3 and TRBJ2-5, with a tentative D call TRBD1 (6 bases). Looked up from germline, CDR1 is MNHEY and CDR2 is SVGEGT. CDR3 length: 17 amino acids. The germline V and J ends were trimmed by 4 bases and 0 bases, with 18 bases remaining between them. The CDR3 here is CASSSPQDREYQETQYF. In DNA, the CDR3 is TGTGCCAGCAGTTCCCCGCAGGACAGAGAGTACCAAGAGACCCAGTACTTC.

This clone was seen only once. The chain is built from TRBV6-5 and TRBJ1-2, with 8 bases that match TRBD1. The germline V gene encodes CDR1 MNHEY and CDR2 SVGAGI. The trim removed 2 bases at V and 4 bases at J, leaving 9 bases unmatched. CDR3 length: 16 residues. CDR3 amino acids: CASSYAGTGQVYGYTF. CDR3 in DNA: TGTGCCAGCAGTTACGCCGGGACAGGCCAAGTCTATGGCTACACCTTC.

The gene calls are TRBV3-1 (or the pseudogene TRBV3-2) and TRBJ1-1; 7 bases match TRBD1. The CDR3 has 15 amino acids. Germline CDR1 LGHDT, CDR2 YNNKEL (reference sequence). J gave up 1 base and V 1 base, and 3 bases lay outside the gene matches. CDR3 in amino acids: CASSQGRQGNTEAFF. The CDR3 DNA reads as TGTGCCAGCAGCCAAGGTCGACAGGGGAACACTGAAGCTTTCTTT.

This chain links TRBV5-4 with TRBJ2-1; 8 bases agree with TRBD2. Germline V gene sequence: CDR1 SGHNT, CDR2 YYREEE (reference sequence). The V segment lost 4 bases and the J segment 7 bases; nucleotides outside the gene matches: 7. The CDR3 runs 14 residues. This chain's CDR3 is CASSPGGPGNEQFF. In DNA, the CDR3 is TGTGCCAGCAGCCCGGGGGGGCCGGGGAATGAGCAGTTCTTC. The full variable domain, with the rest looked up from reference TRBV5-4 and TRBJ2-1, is ETGVTQSPTHLIKTRGQQVTLRCSSQSGHNTVSWYQQALGQGPQFIFQYYREEENGRGNFPPRFSGLQFPNYSSELNVNALELDDSALYLCASSPGGPGNEQFFGPGTRLTVL.

CDR3 in amino acids: CASSPGSRVSGNTIYF. CDR3 sequence (DNA): TGTGCCAGCTCACCCGGATCACGGGTCTCTGGAAACACCATATATTTT. The V gene is TRBV18, the J gene TRBJ1-3; no clear D. Germline V gene lookup returns CDR1 KGHSH and CDR2 LQKENI. Trimming took off 3 bases at V and 0 bases at J, with 12 bases between the two ends. This CDR3 contains 16 residues.

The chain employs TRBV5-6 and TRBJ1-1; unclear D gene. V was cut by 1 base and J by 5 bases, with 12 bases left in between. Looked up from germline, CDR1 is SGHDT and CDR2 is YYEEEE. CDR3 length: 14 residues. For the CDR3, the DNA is TGTGCCAGCAGCTTGACAGCCCCCATGACTGAAGCTTTCTTT. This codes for CASSLTAPMTEAFF.

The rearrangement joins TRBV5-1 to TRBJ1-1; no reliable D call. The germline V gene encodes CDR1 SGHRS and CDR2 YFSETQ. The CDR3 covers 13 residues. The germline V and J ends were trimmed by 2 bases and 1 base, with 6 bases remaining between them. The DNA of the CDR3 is TGCGCCAGCAGCTTAGAGGGGAACACTGAAGCTTTCTTT. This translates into CASSLEGNTEAFF.